This is a list of T cell receptor beta chains from one sample in a study of T cell responses to AZD1222 COVID-19 vaccine. Clones were sequenced by immunoSEQ multiplex PCR, and TCRdb holds only the in-frame ones, with some missing. The data contain around 100,000 clones, around nine tenths of them seen just once; the ten biggest clones take up 1.3%. Material: peripheral blood, obtained on day 0 of AZD1222 vaccination. The receptor set was obtained from an adult in good health. Each CDR3 is given with its conserved first and last residue. The D gene is left open where the match is weak. Size values are once, few and many counts, or a class for expanded clones, and some rows have none.

TRBJ1-6 | NA | TRBV9 | TRBD1 | CASSANPTGDSPLHF | TGTGCCAGCAGCGCCAACCCTACAGGGGACTCACCCCTCCACTTT
TRBJ1-1 | NA | TRBV2 | NA | CASSEAAALNTEAFF | TGTGCCAGCAGTGAAGCAGCAGCATTGAACACTGAAGCTTTCTTT
TRBJ2-5 | NA | TRBV7-9 | NA | CASSSIDETQYF | TGTGCCAGCAGCTCGATAGATGAGACCCAGTACTTC
TRBJ2-4 | NA | TRBV19 | NA | CASSMILAKNIQYF | TGTGCCAGTAGTATGATCCTAGCCAAAAACATTCAGTACTTC
TRBJ2-1 | NA | TRBV7-8 | NA | CASSFSSTYNEQFF | TGTGCCAGCAGCTTTTCTAGCACCTACAATGAGCAGTTCTTC
TRBJ2-7 | NA | TRBV27 | NA | CASSWSRTGWVAEQYF | TGTGCCAGCAGTTGGTCTAGGACCGGGTGGGTGGCCGAGCAGTACTTC
TRBJ1-5 | NA | TRBV12-3/TRBV12-4 | TRBD1 | CASSGQGNQPQHF | TGTGCCAGCAGTGGACAGGGAAATCAGCCCCAGCATTTT
TRBJ2-3 | NA | TRBV4-1 | NA | CASSPLGGPGVAPDTQYF | TGCGCCAGCAGCCCCCTCGGGGGGCCGGGTGTGGCCCCAGATACGCAGTATTTT
TRBJ2-2 | medium-sized | TRBV27 | NA | CASQNTGELFF | TGTGCCAGTCAGAACACCGGGGAGCTGTTTTTT
TRBJ1-1 | NA | TRBV5-6 | TRBD1 | CASSVTTGGEAFF | TGTGCCAGCAGCGTTACTACAGGGGGTGAAGCTTTCTTT
TRBJ1-1 | once | TRBV28 | NA | CASSSRIRGGTEAFF | TGTGCCAGCAGTTCTCGGATTCGGGGAGGAACTGAAGCTTTCTTT
TRBJ1-2 | once | TRBV28 | TRBD1 | CASSVRGQGAGGYTF | TGTGCCAGCAGTGTAAGAGGACAGGGGGCCGGTGGCTACACCTTC
TRBJ2-7 | NA | TRBV7-2 | NA | CASRAVRDGYEQYF | TGTGCCAGCAGGGCCGTCCGGGACGGCTACGAGCAGTACTTC
TRBJ1-2 | NA | TRBV6-5 | NA | CASSQGRMNYGYTF | TGTGCCAGCTCCCAGGGACGGATGAACTATGGCTACACCTTC
TRBJ1-1 | NA | TRBV7-8 | NA | CASSLNTNTEAFF | TGTGCCAGCAGCTTAAACACGAACACTGAAGCTTTCTTT
TRBJ2-1 | NA | TRBV18 | TRBD1 | CASSPGPDRGAYNEQFF | TGTGCCAGCTCACCTGGACCCGACAGGGGAGCTTACAATGAGCAGTTCTTC
TRBJ2-5 | NA | TRBV5-4 | TRBD1 | CASSLGRDRTQETQYF | TGTGCCAGCAGCTTGGGCCGGGACAGGACCCAAGAGACCCAGTACTTC
TRBJ1-1 | few | TRBV10-3 | NA | CAIRTQLNTEAFF | TGTGCCATCCGGACACAGTTGAACACTGAAGCTTTCTTT
TRBJ2-1 | NA | TRBV5-4 | NA | CASSSPDYNEQFF | TGTGCCAGCAGCTCCCCCGACTACAATGAGCAGTTCTTC
TRBJ1-2 | NA | TRBV5-1 | TRBD1 | CASSSPGQGKVYGYTF | TGCGCCAGCAGCTCCCCGGGACAGGGCAAGGTCTATGGCTACACCTTC
TRBJ1-2 | NA | TRBV12-5 | NA | CASGFPGGYGYTF | TGTGCTAGTGGTTTCCCGGGTGGTTATGGCTACACCTTC
TRBJ2-5 | NA | TRBV28 | TRBD1 | CASSRDRQETQYF | TGTGCCAGCAGTCGGGACAGACAAGAGACCCAGTACTTC
TRBJ1-2 | once | TRBV27 | NA | CASSFGGYTF | TGTGCCAGCAGTTTTGGGGGCTACACCTTC
TRBJ1-2 | NA | TRBV29-1 | NA | CSVEGVGYGYTF | TGCAGCGTTGAGGGAGTTGGGTATGGCTACACCTTC
TRBJ1-1 | NA | TRBV3-1/TRBV3-2 | NA | CASSQLPRGGEAFF | TGTGCCAGCAGCCAACTTCCACGAGGCGGGGAAGCTTTCTTT
TRBJ1-3 | NA | TRBV5-1 | TRBD1 | CASSLGTGDAGNTIYF | TGCGCCAGCAGCCTAGGGACAGGGGATGCCGGAAACACCATATATTTT
TRBJ2-3 | NA | TRBV5-1 | NA | CASSLVDTQYF | TGCGCCAGCAGCTTGGTAGATACGCAGTATTTT
TRBJ1-2 | NA | TRBV5-5 | NA | CASSLEGVAGTYGYTF | TGTGCCAGCAGCCTCGAGGGAGTTGCAGGGACCTATGGCTACACCTTC
TRBJ1-6 | NA | TRBV28 | NA | CASSLGGRNNSPLHF | TGTGCCAGCAGTTTAGGGGGACGGAATAATTCACCCCTCCACTTT
TRBJ2-2 | NA | TRBV5-4 | NA | CASSPDPSRELFF | TGTGCCAGCAGCCCGGACCCCAGCAGGGAGCTGTTTTTT
TRBJ1-2 | NA | TRBV7-9 | NA | CASSSPRAGGYTF | TGTGCCAGCAGCTCCCCGCGGGCGGGTGGCTACACCTTC
TRBJ2-1 | NA | TRBV25-1 | TRBD2 | CASSGAAGASSYNEQFF | TGTGCCAGCAGTGGGGCAGCGGGGGCAAGCTCCTACAATGAGCAGTTCTTC
TRBJ1-3 | NA | TRBV5-1 | NA | CASSSDSNSGNTIYF | TGCGCCAGCAGCTCGGACAGCAACTCTGGAAACACCATATATTTT
TRBJ1-6 | NA | TRBV28 | NA | CASSIDRDTYNSPLHF | TGTGCCAGCAGTATAGACCGGGACACCTATAATTCACCCCTCCACTTT
TRBJ1-1 | NA | TRBV30 | NA | CAWREFEAFF | TGTGCCTGGAGGGAGTTTGAAGCTTTCTTT
TRBJ1-5 | NA | TRBV19 | NA | CASSIDWRNHQPQHF | TGTGCCAGTAGTATAGATTGGCGGAACCATCAGCCCCAGCATTTT
TRBJ1-1 | NA | TRBV7-8 | NA | CASSFFNRHMNTEAFF | TGTGCCAGCAGCTTCTTTAATCGACACATGAACACTGAAGCTTTCTTT
TRBJ1-6 | NA | TRBV5-8 | NA | CARWTAEKGSPLHF | TGTGCCAGATGGACAGCCGAGAAGGGCTCACCCCTCCACTTT
TRBJ1-2 | NA | TRBV12-3/TRBV12-4 | NA | CASAWGNYGYTF | TGTGCCAGTGCGTGGGGAAACTATGGCTACACCTTC
TRBJ1-6 | few | TRBV4-1 | TRBD1 | CASSGTGNRSPLHF | TGCGCCAGCAGCGGGACAGGGAATCGTTCACCCCTCCACTTT
TRBJ1-1 | once | TRBV5-1 | TRBD1 | CASSSGQGAGAEAFF | TGCGCCAGCAGCTCGGGACAGGGGGCGGGCGCTGAAGCTTTCTTT
TRBJ1-2 | few | TRBV15 | TRBD1 | CATSRALDRRRYGYTF | TGTGCCACCAGCAGAGCTCTGGACAGGAGGAGGTATGGCTACACCTTC
TRBJ2-7 | NA | TRBV5-1 | NA | CASSLLGLGEQYF | TGCGCCAGCAGCTTGCTCGGCCTCGGCGAGCAGTACTTC
TRBJ1-1 | NA | TRBV3-1/TRBV3-2 | TRBD1 | CASSHLTSGGTGASEAFF | TGTGCCAGCAGCCACCTGACGAGTGGTGGGACAGGGGCATCTGAAGCTTTCTTT
TRBJ2-2 | NA | TRBV5-1 | TRBD1 | CASSSDRVNTGELFF | TGCGCCAGCAGCTCGGACAGGGTCAACACCGGGGAGCTGTTTTTT
TRBJ2-3 | once | TRBV12-3/TRBV12-4 | NA | CASLKDPTDTQYF | TGTGCCAGCCTGAAAGATCCCACAGATACGCAGTATTTT
TRBJ1-6 | few | TRBV5-5 | TRBD1 | CASSDSRQGTSSPLHF | TGTGCCAGCAGCGATTCAAGACAGGGAACATCCTCACCCCTCCACTTT
TRBJ1-1 | NA | TRBV2 | TRBD1 | CASFDGRGRTEAFF | TGTGCCAGCTTTGACGGGAGGGGGCGCACTGAAGCTTTCTTT
TRBJ1-6 | NA | TRBV6-5 | NA | CASSIGSSYNSPLHF | TGTGCCAGCAGTATAGGGAGCTCCTATAATTCACCCCTCCACTTT
TRBJ2-7 | NA | TRBV28 | TRBD1 | CASSLRPDRETYEQYF | TGTGCCAGCAGTTTAAGGCCTGACAGGGAAACCTACGAGCAGTACTTC